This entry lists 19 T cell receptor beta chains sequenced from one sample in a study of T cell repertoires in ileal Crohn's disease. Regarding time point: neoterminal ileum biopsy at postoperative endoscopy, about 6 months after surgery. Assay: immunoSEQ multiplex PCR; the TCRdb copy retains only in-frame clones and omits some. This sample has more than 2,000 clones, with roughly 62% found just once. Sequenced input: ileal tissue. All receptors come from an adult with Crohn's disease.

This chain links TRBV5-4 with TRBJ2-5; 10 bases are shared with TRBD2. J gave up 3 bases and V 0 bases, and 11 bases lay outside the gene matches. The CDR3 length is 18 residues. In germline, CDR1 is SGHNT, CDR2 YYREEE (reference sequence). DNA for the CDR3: TGTGCCAGCAGCTTGGGGGCAGCGGGAGGGCGGGAAGAAGAGACCCAGTACTTC. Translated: CASSLGAAGGREEETQYF.

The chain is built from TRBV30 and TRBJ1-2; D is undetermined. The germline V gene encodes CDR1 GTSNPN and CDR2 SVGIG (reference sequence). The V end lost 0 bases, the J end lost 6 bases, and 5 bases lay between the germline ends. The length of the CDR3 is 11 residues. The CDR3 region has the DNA TGTGCCTGGAGTGTCCGCGATGGCTACACCTTC. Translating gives CAWSVRDGYTF.

Written as DNA, the CDR3 is TGTGCCAGCAGCCTCCGGTTCACTGAAGCTTTCTTT. Translated, it gives CASSLRFTEAFF. The chain has TRBV6-1 and TRBJ1-1; D not certain. CDR3 length: 12 amino acids. V was pared by 6 bases and J by 4 bases, with 9 bases between. CDR1 is MNHNS and CDR2 is SASEGT in the germline V gene.

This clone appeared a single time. CDR3: CASIGTFTGTGYTF. CDR3 nucleotide sequence: TGTGCCAGTATCGGAACTTTTACAGGGACTGGCTACACCTTC. The chain links TRBV19 to TRBJ1-2, with a weak D call TRBD1 (6 bases). With 7 bases removed from V and 7 bases from J, the gap between germline ends came to 19 bases. The germline gives CDR1 LNHDA, CDR2 SQIVND (reference sequence). CDR3 length: 14 residues.

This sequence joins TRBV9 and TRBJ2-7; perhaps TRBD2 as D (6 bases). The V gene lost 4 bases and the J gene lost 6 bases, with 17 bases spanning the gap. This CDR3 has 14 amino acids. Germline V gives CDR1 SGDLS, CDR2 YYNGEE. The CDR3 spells CASSPFGGGLEQYF. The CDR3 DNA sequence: TGTGCCAGCAGCCCCTTTGGAGGAGGGCTCGAGCAGTACTTC.

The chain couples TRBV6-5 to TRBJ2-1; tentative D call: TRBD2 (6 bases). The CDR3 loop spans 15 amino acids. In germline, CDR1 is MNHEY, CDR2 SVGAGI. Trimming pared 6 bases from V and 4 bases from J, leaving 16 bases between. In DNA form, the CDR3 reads TGTGCCAGCAGGTCGAAGGCAGCGGGTTACAATGAGCAGTTCTTC. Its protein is CASRSKAAGYNEQFF.

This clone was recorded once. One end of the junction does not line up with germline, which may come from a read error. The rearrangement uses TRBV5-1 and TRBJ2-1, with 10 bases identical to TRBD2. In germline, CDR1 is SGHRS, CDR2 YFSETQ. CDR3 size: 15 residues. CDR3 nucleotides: TGCGCCAGCAGCTCCGGGACTAGCGTCTACGATGAGCAGTTCTTC. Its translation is CASSSGTSVYDEQFF.

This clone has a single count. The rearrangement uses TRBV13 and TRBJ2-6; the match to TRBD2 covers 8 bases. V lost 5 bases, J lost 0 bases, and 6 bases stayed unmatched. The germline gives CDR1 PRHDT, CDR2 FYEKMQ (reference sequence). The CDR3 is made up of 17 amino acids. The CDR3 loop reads CASSPGLVSSGANVLTF. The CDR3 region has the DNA TGTGCCAGCAGCCCGGGACTAGTGAGCTCTGGGGCCAACGTCCTGACTTTC. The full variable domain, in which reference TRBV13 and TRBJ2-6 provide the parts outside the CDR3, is AAGVIQSPRHLIKEKRETATLKCYPIPRHDTVYWYQQGPGQDPQFLISFYEKMQSDKGSIPDRFSAQQFSDYHSELNMSSLELGDSALYFCASSPGLVSSGANVLTFGAGSRLTVL.

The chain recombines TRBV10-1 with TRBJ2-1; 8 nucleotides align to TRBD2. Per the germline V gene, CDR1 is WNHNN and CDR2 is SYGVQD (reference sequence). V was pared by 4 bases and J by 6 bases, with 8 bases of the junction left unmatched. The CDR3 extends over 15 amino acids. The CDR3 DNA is TGCGCCAGCAGTGCCTACGGACTAGCCGGCAATGAGCAGTTCTTC. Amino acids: CASSAYGLAGNEQFF.

The CDR3 loop is CASSETGVNEKLFF. The CDR3 DNA follows: TGTGCCAGCAGCGAGACAGGGGTTAATGAAAAACTGTTTTTT. This sequence joins TRBV5-5 and TRBJ1-4; the match to TRBD1 covers 8 bases. The CDR3 runs to 14 residues. After removal of 4 bases from V and 4 bases from J, the junction contained 3 bases not matched to a gene. The V gene's germline CDR1 is SGHKS and CDR2 YYEKEE (reference sequence).

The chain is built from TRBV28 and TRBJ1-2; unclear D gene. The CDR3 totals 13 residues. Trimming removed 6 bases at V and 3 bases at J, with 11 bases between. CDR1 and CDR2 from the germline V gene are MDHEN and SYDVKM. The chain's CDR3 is CASRPGSYYGYTF. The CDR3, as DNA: TGTGCCAGCAGACCAGGAAGTTACTATGGCTACACCTTC.

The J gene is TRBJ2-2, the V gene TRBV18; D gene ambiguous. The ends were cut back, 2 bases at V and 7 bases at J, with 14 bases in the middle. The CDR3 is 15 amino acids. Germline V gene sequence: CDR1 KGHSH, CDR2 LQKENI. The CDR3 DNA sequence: TGTGCCAGCTCACCATCCCTACCTATAAACGGGGAGCTGTTTTTT. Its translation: CASSPSLPINGELFF.

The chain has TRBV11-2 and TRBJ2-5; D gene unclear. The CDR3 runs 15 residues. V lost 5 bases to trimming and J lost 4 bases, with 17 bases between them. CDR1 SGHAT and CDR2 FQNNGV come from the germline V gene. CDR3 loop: CASSDPASTGETQYF. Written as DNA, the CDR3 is TGTGCCAGCAGCGATCCCGCGTCGACGGGAGAGACCCAGTACTTC.

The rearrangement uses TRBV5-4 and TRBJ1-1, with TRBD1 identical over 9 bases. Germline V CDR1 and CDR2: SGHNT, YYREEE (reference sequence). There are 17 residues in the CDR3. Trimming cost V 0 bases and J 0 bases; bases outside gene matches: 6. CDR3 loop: CASSLVGQGVLNTEAFF. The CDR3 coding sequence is TGTGCCAGCAGCTTGGTGGGACAGGGAGTATTGAACACTGAAGCTTTCTTT.

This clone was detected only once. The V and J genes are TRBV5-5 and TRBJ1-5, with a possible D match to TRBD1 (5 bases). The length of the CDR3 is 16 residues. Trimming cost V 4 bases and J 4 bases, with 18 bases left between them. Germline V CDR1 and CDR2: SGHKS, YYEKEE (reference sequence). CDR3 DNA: TGTGCCAGCAGCGGCAAACCGGGACTGGGGAATCAGCCCCAGCATTTT. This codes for CASSGKPGLGNQPQHF.

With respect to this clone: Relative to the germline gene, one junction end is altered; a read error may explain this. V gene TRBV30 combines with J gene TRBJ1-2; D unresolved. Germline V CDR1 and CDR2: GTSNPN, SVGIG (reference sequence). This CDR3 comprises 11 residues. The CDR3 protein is CAWSDTSHLNF. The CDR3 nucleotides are TGTGCCTGGAGTGACACAAGTCACCTTAACTTC.

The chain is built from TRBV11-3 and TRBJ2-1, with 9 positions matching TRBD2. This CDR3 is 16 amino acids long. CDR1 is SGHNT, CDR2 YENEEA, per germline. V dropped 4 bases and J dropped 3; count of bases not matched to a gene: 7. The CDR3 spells CASSSQHSGSYNEQFF. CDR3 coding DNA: TGTGCCAGCAGCTCTCAGCATAGCGGGAGCTACAATGAGCAGTTCTTC.

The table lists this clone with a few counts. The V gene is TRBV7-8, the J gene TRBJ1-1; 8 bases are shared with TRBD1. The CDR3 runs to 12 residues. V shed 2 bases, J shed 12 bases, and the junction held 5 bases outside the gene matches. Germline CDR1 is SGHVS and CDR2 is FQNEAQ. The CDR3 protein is CASSLKDRETFF. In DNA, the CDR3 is TGTGCCAGCAGCTTAAAGGACAGGGAGACTTTCTTT.

CDR3 DNA: TGTGCCAGCAGGACTCCTCAACTAATTGAAAAACTGTTTTTT. As protein: CASRTPQLIEKLFF. The V gene is TRBV2, the J gene TRBJ1-4; D is undetermined. V was shortened by 6 bases and J by 7 bases, with 15 bases between the two germline ends. The CDR3 consists of 14 residues. CDR1 is SNHLY and CDR2 is FYNNEI in the germline V gene.